This TCR beta chain comes out of a study of cytomegalovirus exposure and HLA in healthy donors. Notes on this clone: Its target is unknown.

The CDR3 is 13 amino acids. V trimming: 8 bases; J trimming: 4 bases; junction bases outside the gene matches: 7. Germline CDR1 is LNHDA and CDR2 is SQIVND (reference sequence). Both 60 Vbeta primers and 13 Jbeta primers went into the PCR. TCRdb's copy holds only in-frame clones and misses some; the assay was immunoSEQ multiplex PCR. The sample table includes 38,000 or so clones. Broader study findings: When analyzed later, a missense DCLRE1C variant was found to be linked to TCR beta V- and J-gene trimming. Excluded were some V segments that proved indistinguishable, including TRBV6-2 and TRBV6-3.

Donors showed nominal health when sampled, although they likely had unrecorded immune exposures. The rearrangement uses TRBV19 and TRBJ2-5; 7 nucleotides match TRBD1. Input material: PBMCs. The TCR sequence derives from a middle-aged man in good health and CMV-seropositive. The CDR3 DNA follows: TGTGCCAGTCGCGACAGGGCTGGAGAGACCCAGTACTTC. Protein product: CASRDRAGETQYF.